One sample yielded the 10 T cell receptor beta chains listed below, sequenced in a study of brain T cells in children with intractable seizures. The protocol was immunoSEQ multiplex PCR, while the TCRdb copy is restricted to in-frame clones and leaves out a portion. The sample has 35,000 to 50,000 clones, approximately 92% seen once; the top ten hold 5.5% to 7%. The sample consisted of peripheral blood, taken at surgery. The receptor source for this set is a girl aged 2-10 years with tuberous sclerosis and intractable seizures.

This chain joins TRBV4-1 and TRBJ2-1, with D perhaps matching TRBD2 (5 bases). CDR3 size: 14 residues. Germline lookup yields CDR1 MGHRA and CDR2 YSYEKL. V gave up 5 bases and J gave up 7 bases, with 15 bases separating them. CDR3 sequence: CASSELGGKNEQFF. CDR3 nucleotide sequence: TGCGCCAGCAGCGAGCTAGGAGGAAAGAATGAGCAGTTCTTC.

The table lists this clone with a count of one. The V gene is TRBV3-1 (or the pseudogene TRBV3-2), the J gene TRBJ2-1; D remains unclear. This CDR3 has 15 amino acids. Trimming removed 0 bases at V and 9 bases at J, with 15 bases between. Germline V lookup: CDR1 LGHDT, CDR2 YNNKEL (reference sequence). The DNA for the CDR3 is TGTGCCAGCAGCCAAGAGAGGTCGGTTTTTTCTGAGCAGTTCTTC. Translated, it gives CASSQERSVFSEQFF.

A few counts support this clone. This sequence joins TRBV5-6 and TRBJ2-1; D is undetermined. Germline-derived CDR1 and CDR2 are SGHDT and YYEEEE. Trimming took 1 base from V and 6 from J, leaving 2 bases between them. The CDR3 extends over 11 amino acids. This chain's CDR3 is CASSLLNEQFF. The DNA for the CDR3 is TGTGCCAGCAGCTTGCTCAATGAGCAGTTCTTC.

This chain joins TRBV18 and TRBJ1-1; no clear D gene. The V gene lost 6 bases and the J gene lost 0 bases, with 8 bases spanning the gap. This CDR3 contains 13 residues. The V gene's germline CDR1 is KGHSH and CDR2 LQKENI. CDR3 DNA sequence: TGTGCCAGCTCCGGGGATTTGAACACTGAAGCTTTCTTT. This translates into CASSGDLNTEAFF.

The count of this clone is one. The rearrangement links TRBV5-8 to TRBJ2-5; TRBD2 agrees at 15 bases. J was trimmed by 6 bases and V by 0 bases; bases with no gene match: 9. Germline V lookup: CDR1 SGHTS, CDR2 YDEGEE. CDR3 length: 18 amino acids. DNA for the CDR3: TGTGCCAGCAGCTTGGTTCAGGGGACTAGCGGGGGGCGCCAGACCCAGTACTTC. It encodes CASSLVQGTSGGRQTQYF.

The CDR3 is CARSYTRAQETQYF. CDR3 nucleotides: TGTGCCAGAAGCTATACCCGGGCCCAAGAGACCCAGTACTTC. V gene TRBV5-3 combines with J gene TRBJ2-5; D is undetermined. TRBV5-3 is annotated as an ORF whose role is uncertain. V was cut by 3 bases and J by 1 base, with 10 bases left in between. This CDR3 is built from 14 residues.

This sequence joins TRBV7-5 and TRBJ1-4; the table gives TRBD1 as D, unverified against the DNA. TRBV7-5 is a documented pseudogene. The CDR3 sequence is 16 residues long. CDR3 sequence reads: CVRSLAQGVANEKLFF. CDR3 nucleotides: TGTGTCAGAAGCTTAGCACAGGGGGTAGCTAATGAAAAACTGTTTTTT.

The chain couples TRBV6-5 to TRBJ1-3; no clear D gene. The CDR3 length is 12 residues. Germline CDR1 reads MNHEY; CDR2 reads SVGAGI. V was shortened by 6 bases and J by 4 bases, with 7 bases between the two germline ends. CDR3 in DNA: TGTGCCAGCAGCGGACCAGGAAACACCATATATTTT. Translated, it gives CASSGPGNTIYF.

The rearrangement joins TRBV13 to TRBJ2-1; the D gene could be TRBD1 or TRBD2 (6 bases each). Trimming pared 2 bases from V and 2 bases from J, leaving 10 bases between. CDR1 is PRHDT and CDR2 is FYEKMQ in the germline V gene (reference sequence). This CDR3 has 15 residues. The CDR3 coding sequence is TGTGCCAGCAGCTTAACCGGGGGCCCCTACAATGAGCAGTTCTTC. This encodes CASSLTGGPYNEQFF.

V and J are TRBV11-2 and TRBJ2-2, with 9 bases identical to TRBD2. Germline-derived CDR1 and CDR2 are SGHAT and FQNNGV. The CDR3 is 16 residues long. V lost 1 base to trimming and J lost 2 bases; unmatched junction nucleotides: 2. The CDR3 bases are TGTGCCAGCAGCTTAGGACTAGCGGCAAACACCGGGGAGCTGTTTTTT. This encodes CASSLGLAANTGELFF.